This T cell receptor (beta chain) stems from a study of technical replicates of blood from a few donors. Here immunoSEQ multiplex PCR was the method, and the copy in TCRdb shows in-frame clones only, minus some. The table lists around 79,000 clones, 90% to 95% of them singletons. CDR1 MNHEY and CDR2 SVGAGI come from the germline V gene. The J segment lost 1 base and the V segment lost 6 bases, leaving 5 bases of the junction unmatched. CDR3 size: 14 residues. This clone has a single count. The V gene is TRBV6-5, the J gene TRBJ1-1; the match to TRBD1 covers 7 bases. This TCR derives from a human donor in good health. Sequenced material: T cells isolated from PBMCs. The chain's CDR3 is CASRSHRGNTEAFF. The CDR3 DNA reads as TGTGCCAGCAGGTCCCACAGGGGGAACACTGAAGCTTTCTTT.